The 25 T cell receptor beta chains below all came from one sample that was sequenced in a study of blood T cells in healthy people across ages. A second about 6 to 11 cycle PCR used barcoded and J-beta primers. One entry per CDR3 protein, called by TCRdb with MiXCR from the 5' RACE reads. The sample carries roughly 730,000 distinct CDR3 sequences, approximately 60% recorded once. Sequenced: blood. These receptors all come from a man in his forties in good health.

The V call is TRBV15, the J call TRBJ2-1; TRBD2 aligns across 7 bases. Germline CDR1 and CDR2: LNHNV and YYDKDF (reference sequence). V lost 1 base to trimming and J lost 4 bases; unmatched junction nucleotides: 4. The CDR3 totals 15 residues. The CDR3 protein is CATSRVGGYYNEQFF. The CDR3 nucleotides read TGTGCCACCAGCAGAGTGGGGGGGTATTACAATGAGCAGTTCTTC.

V usage is TRBV7-2 and J usage is TRBJ2-3, with 9 bases matching TRBD2. The CDR3 sequence is 16 residues long. V was clipped by 3 bases and J by 2 bases; unmatched bases: 6. From germline, CDR1 is SGHTA and CDR2 FQGNSA. The CDR3 bases are TGTGCCAGCAGCTTGCAGAGCGGGGGGTTCACAGATACGCAGTATTTT. Translation: CASSLQSGGFTDTQYF.

The chain couples TRBV5-6 to TRBJ2-5; D is perhaps TRBD1 (5 bases). The CDR3 length is 16 residues. The V gene lost 3 bases and the J gene lost 0 bases, with 15 bases spanning the gap. The germline CDR1 and CDR2 sequences are SGHDT and YYEEEE. Here the CDR3 reads CASSSSLTDYQETQYF. The CDR3 bases are TGTGCCAGCAGCTCATCCCTGACAGATTACCAAGAGACCCAGTACTTC.

V usage is TRBV12-3 or TRBV12-4 and J usage is TRBJ2-1; 11 nucleotides align to TRBD1. With V trimmed by 2 bases and J by 13 bases, 10 bases remained unmatched. CDR3 length: 15 amino acids. The CDR3 bases are TGTGCCAGCAGTTTATGGGACAGGGGGATTGGGACCCAGTTCTTC. Residues: CASSLWDRGIGTQFF.

This chain uses TRBV12-3 or TRBV12-4 with TRBJ2-5; 10 nucleotides match TRBD1. This CDR3 has 18 residues. Losses at the gene ends were 3 bases for V and 2 bases for J; bases not matched to a gene: 12. In DNA form, the CDR3 reads TGTGCCAGCAGTTTGACCGGGACAGGGGACTGGGGGCAAGAGACCCAGTACTTC. As protein: CASSLTGTGDWGQETQYF.

The chain combines TRBV7-9 with TRBJ2-3; D not resolved. Trimming stripped 5 bases from V and 13 bases from J, with 16 bases between. This CDR3 spans 12 amino acids. Germline CDR1 reads SEHNR; CDR2 reads FQNEAQ (reference sequence). For the CDR3, the DNA is TGTGCCAGCAGCCCGACCCCTTTGGCCAAGTATTTT. Translated, it gives CASSPTPLAKYF.

The rearrangement links TRBV4-1 to TRBJ2-3; D gene unclear. V was trimmed by 1 base and J by 1 base, leaving 15 bases between them. The CDR3 totals 17 residues. From germline, CDR1 is MGHRA and CDR2 YSYEKL. The CDR3 is CASSQVSSSPGTDTQYF. The CDR3 DNA follows: TGCGCCAGCAGCCAAGTATCTTCCAGTCCGGGCACAGATACGCAGTATTTT.

The chain recombines TRBV6-2 or TRBV6-3 with TRBJ2-7, with D unclear. V was pared by 8 bases and J by 2 bases, with 13 bases between. The CDR3 runs to 13 residues. The germline gives CDR1 MNHEY, CDR2 SVGEGT. The CDR3 nucleotides read TGTGCCAGCTGGGGTGTTTTGGCCTACGAGCAGTACTTC. Protein: CASWGVLAYEQYF.

This clonotype was detected ten times or more. The J gene is TRBJ2-4, the V gene TRBV7-2; possibly TRBD1 or TRBD2 for D (6 bases each). The CDR3 consists of 16 residues. Germline lookup yields CDR1 SGHTA and CDR2 FQGNSA. Trimming took off 5 bases at V and 0 bases at J, with 14 bases between the two ends. The CDR3 is CASSPGVGLAKNIQYF. CDR3 nucleotide sequence: TGTGCCAGCAGCCCAGGGGTGGGACTAGCCAAAAACATTCAGTACTTC. The complete variable domain, with remaining parts taken from reference TRBV7-2 and TRBJ2-4, reads GAGVSQSPSNKVTEKGKDVELRCDPISGHTALYWYRQSLGQGLEFLIYFQGNSAPDKSGLPSDRFSAERTGGSVSTLTIQRTQQEDSAVYLCASSPGVGLAKNIQYFGAGTRLSVL.

The chain has TRBV5-1 and TRBJ1-2, with 12 bases aligning to TRBD1. The V gene end was trimmed by 6 bases and the J gene end by 8 bases; junction bases not matched to a gene: 8. CDR3 length: 14 amino acids. Germline V lookup: CDR1 SGHRS, CDR2 YFSETQ. The CDR3 protein is CASKGTGGISGYTF. The CDR3 nucleotides read TGCGCCAGCAAAGGGACAGGGGGCATTAGCGGCTACACCTTC.

Only a few counts were recorded for this clonotype. The rearrangement joins TRBV28 to TRBJ2-1; 14 nucleotides match TRBD2. Germline assignment: CDR1 MDHEN and CDR2 SYDVKM. The CDR3 spans 17 residues. The trim removed 10 bases at V and 9 bases at J, leaving 17 bases unmatched. This chain's CDR3 is CATTGASGLAGGSEQFF. The CDR3 region has the DNA TGTGCCACCACTGGAGCGAGCGGACTAGCGGGAGGAAGTGAGCAGTTCTTC.

This chain links TRBV28 with TRBJ2-1; D ambiguous. Germline V lookup: CDR1 MDHEN, CDR2 SYDVKM. Trimming took off 6 bases at V and 4 bases at J, with 7 bases between the two ends. This CDR3 has 12 amino acids. The CDR3 DNA follows: TGTGCCAGCAGAAGGTATTACAATGAGCAGTTCTTC. Translating gives CASRRYYNEQFF.

A note on this clonotype: The junction does not match germline at one end; this may be a read error. This chain connects TRBV12-3 or TRBV12-4 to TRBJ2-1, with D possibly being TRBD1 or TRBD2 (5 bases each). The CDR3 extends over 16 amino acids. The CDR3: CASSPQGPRSGNGQFF. In nucleotides, the CDR3 is TGTGCCAGCAGCCCGCAGGGACCTCGTTCGGGCAATGGGCAGTTCTTC.

This clonotype was counted between two and nine times. The genes are TRBV9 and TRBJ2-5; tentative D call: TRBD2 (7 bases). The germline V and J ends were trimmed by 10 bases and 6 bases, with 10 bases remaining between them. This CDR3 spans 10 amino acids. CDR1 and CDR2 from the germline V gene are SGDLS and YYNGEE. The DNA for the CDR3 is TGTGCCTCCGGGGGGCAGACCCAGTACTTC. Protein sequence: CASGGQTQYF.

The V and J genes are TRBV11-1 and TRBJ2-3; D possibly uses TRBD1 or TRBD2 (5 bases each). The ends were cut back, 5 bases at V and 3 bases at J, with 18 bases in the middle. Per germline, CDR1 SGHAT and CDR2 FQDESV (reference sequence). This CDR3 contains 16 residues. CDR3 in amino acids: CASSTSPDSTTDTQYF. The DNA for the CDR3 is TGTGCCAGCAGCACTAGTCCCGACAGCACGACAGATACGCAGTATTTT.

This chain links TRBV28 with TRBJ2-1; D is unresolved. V was cut by 6 bases and J by 0 bases, with 12 bases left in between. CDR1 is MDHEN and CDR2 is SYDVKM in the germline V gene. There are 15 residues in the CDR3. For the CDR3, the DNA is TGTGCCAGCAGACCGCCCATCCCCTCCTACAATGAGCAGTTCTTC. It translates to CASRPPIPSYNEQFF.

This clonotype was seen more than once but under ten times. The chain has TRBV29-1 and TRBJ1-1, with 7 nucleotides matching TRBD1. Germline CDR1 SQVTM, CDR2 ANQGSEA. The V and J ends lost 4 bases and 1 base, in that order; junction bases with no gene match: 3. The CDR3 is 13 amino acids. As DNA, the CDR3 is TGCAGCGTTGTGACAGGGAGGAACACTGAAGCTTTCTTT. Amino acids: CSVVTGRNTEAFF.

This clonotype was recorded a few times. This chain connects TRBV27 to TRBJ2-7; a weak D match, TRBD2 (6 bases). Per germline, CDR1 MNHEY and CDR2 SMNVEV (reference sequence). The V end was cut by 4 bases, the J end by 5 bases, with 12 bases between. The CDR3 has 13 amino acids. The CDR3: CASSWRGADEQYF. The CDR3 DNA follows: TGTGCCAGCAGTTGGCGGGGAGCGGACGAGCAGTACTTC.

This clonotype has just a few counts. The J gene is TRBJ1-5, the V gene TRBV7-2; possibly TRBD1 for D (6 bases). The CDR3 covers 16 residues. V lost 0 bases to trimming and J lost 2 bases, with 11 bases between them. The germline V gene has CDR1 SGHTA and CDR2 FQGNSA. The DNA for the CDR3 is TGTGCCAGCAGCTTAGCCGCCAGGGGTGGCAATCAGCCCCAGCATTTT. It encodes CASSLAARGGNQPQHF.

The chain employs TRBV29-1 and TRBJ2-7; the D gene is possibly TRBD1 (5 bases). Trimming stripped 5 bases from V and 5 bases from J, with 13 bases between. CDR1 and CDR2 from the germline V gene are SQVTM and ANQGSEA. The CDR3 is made up of 12 amino acids. Written as DNA, the CDR3 is TGCAGCGTTCACAGGAGTGTACACGAGCAGTACTTC. Translated, it gives CSVHRSVHEQYF.

CDR3 DNA: TGTGCCAGCAGTTCAGACAGGGGGTGGTACGAGCAGTACTTC. This codes for CASSSDRGWYEQYF. The rearrangement joins TRBV28 to TRBJ2-7; TRBD1 aligns across 9 bases. The V segment lost 4 bases and the J segment 4 bases; nucleotides outside the gene matches: 5. The CDR3 is made up of 14 amino acids. The V gene's germline CDR1 is MDHEN and CDR2 SYDVKM.

J is TRBJ2-5 and V is TRBV3-1; 7 nucleotides align to TRBD1. The germline CDR1 and CDR2 sequences are LGHDT and YNNKEL (reference sequence). V shed 1 base and J 5 bases; nucleotides not matched to a gene: 7. The CDR3 has 15 amino acids. The CDR3 DNA is TGTGCCAGCAGCCAAGGAGGGGGCCCCCGGGAGACCCAGTACTTC. It yields the protein CASSQGGGPRETQYF.

As DNA, the CDR3 is TGTGCCAGCACCCGGTTTGGGGGGTATAGGAGTAGCGGGAGGGCTGATACGCAGTATTTT. It encodes CASTRFGGYRSSGRADTQYF. The genes are TRBV2 and TRBJ2-3; 11 nucleotides align to TRBD2. Germline V gene sequence: CDR1 SNHLY, CDR2 FYNNEI. The CDR3 is 20 amino acids. Trimming removed 7 bases from V and 6 bases from J; junction bases left unmatched: 24.

J is TRBJ2-5 and V is TRBV18; 7 nucleotides agree with TRBD1. After removal of 5 bases from V and 11 bases from J, the junction contained 20 bases not matched to a gene. This CDR3 has 16 residues. Germline V gives CDR1 KGHSH, CDR2 LQKENI. CDR3 DNA: TGTGCCAGCTCAAGGGGGCAACAGGGGAACTGGGATGAGCAGTACTTC. Translated: CASSRGQQGNWDEQYF.

The sample holds a few counts of this clonotype. This chain links TRBV28 with TRBJ2-5; weak D call: TRBD1 (8 bases). The ends were cut back, 6 bases at V and 5 bases at J, with 16 bases in the middle. The CDR3 totals 14 residues. Germline CDR1 is MDHEN and CDR2 is SYDVKM. The CDR3 DNA follows: TGTGCCAGCAGACAGGGGGGGGAGGTGGAGACCCAGTACTTC. This sequence encodes CASRQGGEVETQYF.